These T cell receptor beta chains were read from a single sample in a study of Ad26.COV2.S vaccination and SARS-CoV-2 variants. Generated by immunoSEQ multiplex PCR, the TCRdb table keeps only in-frame clones and is missing some. The table has 350,000 to 450,000 clones, about 90% seen once. Source: peripheral blood, taken in a trial of Ad26.COV2.S vaccine versus placebo. Source of these receptors: a person aged 18-65 years who received the Ad26.COV2.S COVID-19 vaccine or a placebo. Both conserved end residues are trimmed from each CDR3.

TRBJ2-1 | TRBV7-2 | 15 | ASSSRLLAGKYNEQF
TRBJ1-1 | TRBV6-5 | 13 | ASSYSPGPGAEAF
TRBJ1-3 | TRBV9 | 14 | ASSIRDRVAGNTIY
TRBJ2-5 | TRBV5-1 | 13 | ASSLGAVTAQTQY
TRBJ2-1 | TRBV21-1 | 18 | ASSKVSGQGDSSSYNEQF
TRBJ2-2 | TRBV4-3 | 13 | ASSQDKVVPGELF
TRBJ2-7 | TRBV4-3 | 14 | ASSQATGGDSYEQY
TRBJ1-5 | TRBV6-2/TRBV6-3 | 10 | ASSYFAQPQH
TRBJ2-1 | TRBV3-1/TRBV3-2 | 13 | ASSPRQGAIDEQF
TRBJ2-3 | TRBV5-1 | 10 | ASSLATDTQY
TRBJ1-2 | TRBV30 | 10 | AWRGGFGGYT
TRBJ1-5 | TRBV7-8 | 11 | ASSLVEGQPQH
TRBJ2-7 | TRBV19 | 12 | ATGLRRNSYEQY
TRBJ2-2 | TRBV28 | 10 | ASSFGSGELF
TRBJ2-7 | TRBV27 | 11 | ASSLIPSSEQY
TRBJ2-2 | TRBV19 | 15 | ASSPGLAGGRTGELF
TRBJ2-7 | TRBV10-3 | 11 | AIGQGAAYEQY
TRBJ1-2 | TRBV6-2/TRBV6-3 | 12 | ASSVPGQGYGYT
TRBJ1-2 | TRBV5-4 | 10 | ASSPGRYGYT
TRBJ2-5 | TRBV4-3 | 13 | ASSRTPGDQETQY
TRBJ2-7 | TRBV7-9 | 12 | ASSLAPLDYEQY
TRBJ1-1 | TRBV7-8 | 11 | ASSLAGDHEAF
TRBJ1-5 | TRBV11-2 | 11 | ASSLGLNQPQH
TRBJ1-1 | TRBV7-9 | 12 | ASSFERLNTEAF
TRBJ2-1 | TRBV19 | 12 | ASSVGLSYNEQF
TRBJ2-5 | TRBV27 | 13 | ASRGQGARQETQY
TRBJ2-3 | TRBV7-2 | 14 | ASRFLAGGRTDTQY
TRBJ2-7 | TRBV29-1 | 9 | SVGAGYEQY
TRBJ2-7 | TRBV6-1 | 12 | ASSEVQRGQWQY
TRBJ2-5 | TRBV6-5 | 11 | ASSPSGVETQY
TRBJ2-7 | TRBV18 | 13 | ASSPTGVKANEQY
TRBJ1-5 | TRBV4-1 | 11 | AAGTGGAGPQH
TRBJ2-2 | TRBV18 | 11 | ASSPGVDGELF
TRBJ1-5 | TRBV6-2/TRBV6-3 | 16 | ASSYLPRDRTRNQPQH
TRBJ2-7 | TRBV5-1 | 14 | ASSLRAGGGGYEQY
TRBJ1-1 | TRBV12-5 | 11 | ASGLQGGTEAF
TRBJ1-4 | TRBV18 | 12 | ASSPTGLGEKLF
TRBJ2-7 | TRBV18 | 15 | ASSPRERQGASYEQY
TRBJ2-7 | TRBV28 | 15 | ASRHTLIAGGIYEQY
TRBJ2-1 | TRBV11-3 | 16 | ASSLFPLAGGSYNEQF
TRBJ2-5 | TRBV5-1 | 14 | ASSISTSSDQETQY
TRBJ1-3 | TRBV9 | 13 | ASSARGGSGNTIY
TRBJ2-3 | TRBV7-2 | 12 | ASSTRQGADTQY
TRBJ2-7 | TRBV11-3 | 13 | ASSPPGVLDYEQY
TRBJ2-1 | TRBV6-2/TRBV6-3 | 13 | ASSQRGAPYNEQF